One sample yielded the 15 T cell receptor beta chains listed below, sequenced in a study of early T cells in non-severe SARS-CoV-2 infection. Each CDR3 protein gets one entry after TCRdb re-called the 5' RACE reads with MiXCR. This table has some 71,000 distinct CDR3 sequences, roughly 13% appearing once. Material for sequencing was whole blood. These receptors were taken from an adult who was a healthcare worker with PCR-confirmed SARS-CoV-2 infection or an uninfected control (not recorded which).

This clonotype was detected ten times or more. This chain uses TRBV20-1 with TRBJ1-5; D perhaps matches TRBD1 (5 bases). CDR1 is DFQATT, CDR2 SNEGSKA, per germline (reference sequence). The CDR3 contains 16 residues. Trimming shortened V by 2 bases and J by 6 bases, and 20 bases separated the two germline ends. The CDR3 sequence is CSARPAPVGTSQPQHF. For the CDR3, the DNA is TGCAGTGCTAGACCCGCGCCGGTCGGGACCTCTCAGCCCCAGCATTTT.

This clonotype was seen a handful of times. This chain uses TRBV2 with TRBJ1-1, with D hard to call. The CDR3 runs 12 residues. Trimming shortened V by 7 bases and J by 8 bases, and 14 bases separated the two germline ends. Germline CDR1 SNHLY, CDR2 FYNNEI. The CDR3 DNA sequence: TGTGCCAGCAACCCAACAGCTCCAGAAGCTTTCTTT. It is translated as CASNPTAPEAFF.

Note on this clonotype: This may be a read error, as it is one base from a much larger clone. The gene calls are TRBV6-5 and TRBJ1-6, with 8 positions matching TRBD1. Germline V gives CDR1 MNHEY, CDR2 SVGAGI. V lost 6 bases, J lost 7 bases, and 5 bases stayed unmatched. This CDR3 comprises 14 residues. In nucleotides, the CDR3 is TGTGCCAGCAGCACCAGGACAGGGAATTCACCCCTCCACTTT. It encodes CASSTRTGNSPLHF.

This clonotype appeared a few times. CDR3 residues: CASSLGTSGGYNEQFF. CDR3 DNA sequence: TGTGCCAGCAGCTTAGGAACTAGCGGGGGATACAATGAGCAGTTCTTC. V usage is TRBV11-2 and J usage is TRBJ2-1, with 11 bases identical to TRBD2. J lost 4 bases, V lost 1 base, and 3 bases had no gene match. The CDR3 has 16 amino acids. Germline V CDR1 and CDR2: SGHAT, FQNNGV. The full variable domain, in which reference TRBV11-2 and TRBJ2-1 provide the parts outside the CDR3, is EAGVAQSPRYKIIEKRQSVAFWCNPISGHATLYWYQQILGQGPKLLIQFQNNGVVDDSQLPKDRFSAERLKGVDSTLKIQPAKLEDSAVYLCASSLGTSGGYNEQFFGPGTRLTVL.

V and J are TRBV29-1 and TRBJ1-1; D remains unclear. Germline loops: CDR1 SQVTM, CDR2 ANQGSEA. Trimming cost V 7 bases and J 10 bases, with 7 bases left between them. There are 8 residues in the CDR3. The CDR3 is CSAGGAFF. The CDR3 region has the DNA TGCAGCGCCGGCGGAGCTTTCTTT. Drawing the rest from reference TRBV29-1 and TRBJ1-1, the complete variable domain is SAVISQKPSRDICQRGTSLTIQCQVDSQVTMMFWYRQQPGQSLTLIATANQGSEATYESGFVIDKFPISRPNLTFSTLTVSNMSPEDSSIYLCSAGGAFFGQGTRLTVV.

The chain has TRBV10-3 and TRBJ2-7; no clear D. V was shortened by 2 bases and J by 3 bases, with 5 bases between the two germline ends. Per germline, CDR1 ENHRY and CDR2 SYGVKD. The CDR3 is 12 amino acids. CDR3 sequence (DNA): TGTGCCATCAGTGAGCGAGTCTACGAGCAGTACTTC. This sequence encodes CAISERVYEQYF.

This clonotype was seen more than once but under ten times. The chain couples TRBV2 to TRBJ1-2; D is ambiguous. The V end was cut by 6 bases, the J end by 8 bases, with 22 bases between. The CDR3 loop spans 15 amino acids. Looked up from germline, CDR1 is SNHLY and CDR2 is FYNNEI. CDR3 in amino acids: CASSPTREGAGGYTF. CDR3 sequence (DNA): TGTGCCAGCAGCCCGACCCGGGAGGGCGCGGGCGGCTACACCTTC.

This sequence joins TRBV4-3 and TRBJ2-7, with TRBD1 as a possible D gene (7 bases). The CDR3 is 14 residues long. Germline loops: CDR1 LGHNA, CDR2 YSLEER. V was cut by 4 bases and J by 4 bases, with 14 bases left in between. CDR3 sequence: CASSRTTGTYEQYF. CDR3 nucleotides: TGCGCCAGCAGCCGGACGACAGGGACTTACGAGCAGTACTTC.

This clonotype was counted a few times. The rearrangement joins TRBV29-1 to TRBJ2-1, with D perhaps matching TRBD2 (5 bases). V was clipped by 4 bases and J by 8 bases, with 12 bases between them. Germline values: CDR1 SQVTM, CDR2 ANQGSEA. The CDR3 totals 12 residues. The chain's CDR3 is CSVGEGRYEQFF. DNA of the CDR3: TGCAGCGTTGGTGAGGGAAGGTATGAGCAGTTCTTC.

This clonotype came up a few times. The V call is TRBV29-1, the J call TRBJ1-2; possibly TRBD1 for D (5 bases). The CDR3 is 11 residues long. Trimming stripped 2 bases from V and 5 bases from J, with 6 bases between. Germline V gene sequence: CDR1 SQVTM, CDR2 ANQGSEA. The CDR3 is CSVEKGYGYTF. The CDR3 DNA is TGCAGCGTTGAAAAGGGGTATGGCTACACCTTC.

This chain connects TRBV27 to TRBJ1-2, with D tentatively TRBD1 (5 bases). This CDR3 is built from 13 residues. Trimming took 0 bases from V and 4 from J, leaving 6 bases between them. Germline CDR1 and CDR2: MNHEY and SMNVEV (reference sequence). CDR3 bases: TGTGCCAGCAGTTTATCAGGGACCTATGGCTACACCTTC. Amino acid sequence: CASSLSGTYGYTF.

This clonotype was observed a handful of times. This chain joins TRBV2 and TRBJ2-3; 8 bases are a match to TRBD2. The CDR3 is made up of 13 amino acids. CDR1 and CDR2 (germline): SNHLY, FYNNEI. J lost 5 bases, V lost 5 bases, and 3 bases had no gene match. The CDR3 nucleotides are TGTGCCAGCAGTCCGGGGGGGGGAGATACGCAGTATTTT. The encoded protein is CASSPGGGDTQYF.

This clonotype showed up just a few times. The chain employs TRBV11-2 and TRBJ2-1; D may correspond to TRBD1 or TRBD2 (7 bases each). Trimming took off 4 bases at V and 6 bases at J, with 16 bases between the two ends. From germline, CDR1 is SGHAT and CDR2 FQNNGV. The CDR3 is made up of 15 amino acids. CDR3 loop: CASSSGGGVFNEQFF. As DNA, the CDR3 is TGTGCCAGCAGCTCAGGGGGGGGCGTTTTCAATGAGCAGTTCTTC.

The chain employs TRBV4-3 and TRBJ2-5, with D possibly called TRBD1 or TRBD2 (5 bases each). The germline V gene has CDR1 LGHNA and CDR2 YSLEER. The V end lost 3 bases, the J end lost 0 bases, and 8 bases lay between the germline ends. The CDR3 is made up of 14 amino acids. The CDR3 here is CASSQGVNQETQYF. The CDR3 DNA reads TGCGCCAGCAGCCAGGGGGTAAACCAAGAGACCCAGTACTTC.

The V and J genes are TRBV2 and TRBJ1-4, with 10 nucleotides matching TRBD1. The junction had 6 bases not matched to a gene; V was cut back by 8 bases and J by 3 bases. CDR1 and CDR2 (germline): SNHLY, FYNNEI. The CDR3 is 15 residues long. In DNA form, the CDR3 reads TGTGCCAGCGGTAGACAGGGGGCGGCTAATGAAAAACTGTTTTTT. This encodes CASGRQGAANEKLFF.